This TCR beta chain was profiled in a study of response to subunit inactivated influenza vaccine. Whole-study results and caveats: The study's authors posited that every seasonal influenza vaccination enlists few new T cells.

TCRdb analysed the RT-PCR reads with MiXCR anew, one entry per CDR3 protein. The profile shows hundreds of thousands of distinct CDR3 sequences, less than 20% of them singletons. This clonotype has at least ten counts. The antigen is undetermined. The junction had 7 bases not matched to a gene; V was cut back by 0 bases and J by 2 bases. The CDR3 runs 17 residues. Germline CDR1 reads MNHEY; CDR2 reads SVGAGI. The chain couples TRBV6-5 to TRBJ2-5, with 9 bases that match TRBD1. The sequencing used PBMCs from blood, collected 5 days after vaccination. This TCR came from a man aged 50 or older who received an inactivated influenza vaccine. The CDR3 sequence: CASSYSSLGQGQETQYF. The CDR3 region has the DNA TGTGCCAGCAGTTACTCATCTTTGGGACAGGGACAAGAGACCCAGTACTTC.